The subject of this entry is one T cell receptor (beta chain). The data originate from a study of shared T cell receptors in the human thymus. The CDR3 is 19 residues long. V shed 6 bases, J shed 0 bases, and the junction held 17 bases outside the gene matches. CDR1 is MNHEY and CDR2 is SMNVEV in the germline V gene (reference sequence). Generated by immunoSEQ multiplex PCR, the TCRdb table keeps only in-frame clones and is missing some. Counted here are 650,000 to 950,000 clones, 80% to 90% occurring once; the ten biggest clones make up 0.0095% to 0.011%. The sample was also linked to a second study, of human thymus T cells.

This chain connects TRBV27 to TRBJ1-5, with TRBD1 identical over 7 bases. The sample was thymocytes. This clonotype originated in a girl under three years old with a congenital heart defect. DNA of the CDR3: TGTGCCAGCAGACCCACGACAGGGCTTGGAGTTTATAGCAATCAGCCCCAGCATTTT. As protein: CASRPTTGLGVYSNQPQHF.